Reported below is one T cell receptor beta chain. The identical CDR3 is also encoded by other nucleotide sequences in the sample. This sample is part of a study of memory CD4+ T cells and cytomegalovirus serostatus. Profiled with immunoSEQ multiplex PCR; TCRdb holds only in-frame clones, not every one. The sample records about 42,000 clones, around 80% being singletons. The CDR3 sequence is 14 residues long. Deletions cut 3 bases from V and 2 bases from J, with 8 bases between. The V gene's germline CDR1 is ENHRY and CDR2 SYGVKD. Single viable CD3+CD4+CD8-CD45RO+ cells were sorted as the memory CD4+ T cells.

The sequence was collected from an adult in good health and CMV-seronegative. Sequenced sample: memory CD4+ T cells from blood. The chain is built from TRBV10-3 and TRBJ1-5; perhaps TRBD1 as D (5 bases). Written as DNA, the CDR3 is TGTGCCATCAGTGAACAAGGGGGCAATCAGCCCCAGCATTTT. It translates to CAISEQGGNQPQHF.